This T cell receptor beta chain originates from a study of shared clonotypes between healthy human individuals. It was at deep level that the assay was run. In replicate PCRs of unsorted PBMC, approximately 280 ng DNA, around 30,000 T cell genomes, was used. Profiled with immunoSEQ multiplex PCR; TCRdb holds only in-frame clones, not every one. The sample lists about 560,000 clones; around three quarters were seen once. Genomic DNA came from about 90 million PBMCs in unsorted samples. The V segment lost 4 bases and the J segment 6 bases; nucleotides outside the gene matches: 11. This CDR3 is 15 amino acids long. From germline, CDR1 is SGHNT and CDR2 YYREEE (reference sequence).

Sequencing was performed on PBMCs. The clonotype originates from a woman aged 40-49 years in good health. Some clones in this sample may be carry-over from other donors' samples. V is TRBV5-4 and J is TRBJ2-7; 9 bases match TRBD2. This chain's CDR3 is CASSPSLAGSGEQYF. CDR3 in DNA: TGTGCCAGCAGCCCGTCCCTAGCGGGAAGCGGCGAGCAGTACTTC.